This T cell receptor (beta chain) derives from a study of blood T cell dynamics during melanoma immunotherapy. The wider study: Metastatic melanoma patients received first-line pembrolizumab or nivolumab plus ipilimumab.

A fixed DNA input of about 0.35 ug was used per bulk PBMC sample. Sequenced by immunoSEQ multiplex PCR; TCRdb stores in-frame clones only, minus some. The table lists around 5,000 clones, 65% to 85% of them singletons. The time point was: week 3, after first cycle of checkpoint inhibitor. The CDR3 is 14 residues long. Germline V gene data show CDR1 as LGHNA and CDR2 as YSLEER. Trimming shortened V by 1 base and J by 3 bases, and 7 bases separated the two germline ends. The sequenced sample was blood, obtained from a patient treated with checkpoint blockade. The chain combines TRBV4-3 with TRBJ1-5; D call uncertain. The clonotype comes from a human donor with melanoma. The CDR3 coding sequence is TGCGCCAGCAGCCAAGGAGGGAACAATCAGCCCCAGCATTTT. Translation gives CASSQGGNNQPQHF.